The rows below give T cell receptor beta chains drawn from one sample of a study of blood T cell repertoires in COVID-19. Measured with immunoSEQ multiplex PCR; TCRdb has only the in-frame clones, and not every one. The sample lists just under 90,000 clones, roughly 88% occurring once. Sequenced sample: peripheral blood. Receptors originate from a man between 60 and 70 years old with acute or convalescent COVID-19. Both conserved end residues are part of each CDR3. D genes are given only for firm matches. The size field is filled for only some rows; it gives once, few, many or a size class.

J gene	V gene	clone size	D gene	CDR3 protein	CDR3 DNA
TRBJ1-6	TRBV5-1	.	TRBD1	CASSFGQDNSPLHF	TGCGCCAGCAGCTTTGGACAGGATAATTCACCCCTCCACTTT
TRBJ1-2	TRBV3-1/TRBV3-2	few	.	CASSQPTSGDGYTF	TGTGCCAGCAGCCAACCTACGTCGGGGGACGGCTACACCTTC
TRBJ2-7	TRBV5-5	.	TRBD1	CASSFSDRVDYEQYF	TGTGCCAGCAGCTTTTCGGACAGGGTAGACTACGAGCAGTACTTC
TRBJ2-2	TRBV5-4	.	TRBD1	CASSLRGHTGELFF	TGTGCCAGCAGCTTAAGGGGGCACACCGGGGAGCTGTTTTTT
TRBJ1-1	TRBV5-1	.	TRBD1	CASSLEGTGGREAFF	TGCGCCAGCAGCTTGGAAGGGACAGGGGGTCGCGAAGCTTTCTTT
TRBJ2-5	TRBV5-6	.	TRBD1	CASSPDRGYQETQYF	TGTGCCAGCAGTCCTGACAGGGGGTACCAAGAGACCCAGTACTTC
TRBJ1-6	TRBV3-1/TRBV3-2	.	.	CASSGSGGNNSPLHF	TGTGCCAGCAGTGGGAGTGGCGGGAATAATTCACCCCTCCACTTT
TRBJ1-5	TRBV10-3	.	.	CAISESSEPQHF	TGTGCCATCAGTGAGTCGAGTGAGCCCCAGCATTTT
TRBJ2-3	TRBV6-5	.	TRBD2	CASSYQAGDPTDTQYF	TGTGCCAGCAGTTACCAAGCGGGGGATCCCACAGATACGCAGTATTTT
TRBJ2-7	TRBV18	.	TRBD1	CASSGTGGEQYF	TGTGCCAGCTCAGGGACAGGGGGCGAGCAGTACTTC
TRBJ1-2	TRBV6-1	.	.	CASSELAGLGYTF	TGTGCCAGCAGTGAGCTCGCGGGGCTTGGCTACACCTTC
TRBJ2-7	TRBV5-1	.	TRBD1	CASSERQGAYEQYF	TGCGCCAGCAGCGAAAGACAGGGGGCCTACGAGCAGTACTTC
TRBJ2-7	TRBV21-1	few	.	CASSKEIQGMRYEQYF	TGTGCCAGCAGCAAGGAAATTCAGGGAATGAGGTACGAGCAGTACTTC
TRBJ1-1	TRBV6-6	.	TRBD1	CASNINRGNTEAFF	TGTGCCAGCAACATAAACAGGGGGAACACTGAAGCTTTCTTT
TRBJ2-3	TRBV28	once	TRBD1	CASSPLQGTDTQYF	TGTGCCAGCAGTCCTCTACAGGGGACAGATACGCAGTATTTT
TRBJ2-1	TRBV11-1	.	TRBD2	CASSLTSGGYNEQFF	TGTGCCAGCAGCTTAACCAGCGGGGGATACAATGAGCAGTTCTTC
TRBJ2-2	TRBV27	.	TRBD2	CASSFLAGGPGGELFF	TGTGCCAGCAGTTTCCTCGCGGGAGGGCCGGGCGGGGAGCTGTTTTTT
TRBJ2-7	TRBV2	.	TRBD2	CASSGVGTSGKQYF	TGTGCCAGCAGTGGGGTGGGGACTAGCGGTAAGCAGTACTTC
TRBJ2-2	TRBV5-1	.	.	CASSLGGTGELFF	TGCGCCAGCAGCTTGGGAGGGACCGGGGAGCTGTTTTTT
TRBJ2-2	TRBV3-1/TRBV3-2	.	.	CASSPEARYGELFF	TGTGCCAGCAGCCCTGAGGCTCGTTACGGGGAGCTGTTTTTT
TRBJ1-1	TRBV6-5	.	.	CASSPKGVWVGAFF	TGTGCCAGCAGTCCCAAGGGGGTCTGGGTGGGAGCTTTCTTT
TRBJ2-7	TRBV18	.	TRBD2	CASSPLAGGHEQYF	TGTGCCAGCTCACCTCTAGCGGGAGGGCATGAGCAGTACTTC
TRBJ1-5	TRBV19	.	.	CASSIGPGKNQPQHF	TGTGCCAGTAGTATAGGGCCCGGGAAAAATCAGCCCCAGCATTTT
TRBJ2-7	TRBV4-2	.	.	CASSQDRGAWRVPYEQYF	TGTGCCAGCAGCCAAGATAGGGGCGCCTGGAGGGTACCCTACGAGCAGTACTTC
TRBJ2-1	TRBV6-1	.	TRBD1	CASSEPGTAMNEQFF	TGTGCCAGCAGTGAACCGGGGACAGCCATGAATGAGCAGTTCTTC
TRBJ2-5	TRBV4-2	.	TRBD2	CASSQTTSGPEETQYF	TGTGCCAGCAGCCAAACGACTAGCGGCCCTGAAGAGACCCAGTACTTC
TRBJ1-2	TRBV5-1	.	.	CASSMDGGAILGYTF	TGCGCCAGCAGCATGGACGGAGGAGCGATATTGGGCTACACCTTC
TRBJ2-5	TRBV5-6	.	.	CASSPYPLVGQETQYF	TGTGCCAGCAGCCCATACCCTTTAGTCGGGCAAGAGACCCAGTACTTC
TRBJ1-4	TRBV5-1	.	TRBD1	CASSTGTGSEKLFF	TGCGCCAGCAGCACCGGGACAGGGTCTGAAAAACTGTTTTTT
TRBJ2-7	TRBV5-1	.	TRBD1	CASSRTGVGTYEQYF	TGCGCCAGCAGCAGGACAGGGGTTGGGACCTACGAGCAGTACTTC
TRBJ1-2	TRBV7-3	.	TRBD1	CASSGGQGGYGYTF	TGTGCCAGCAGCGGAGGACAGGGCGGCTATGGCTACACCTTC
TRBJ1-1	TRBV15	few	.	CATSRDLSGMNTEAFF	TGTGCCACCAGCAGAGATTTATCAGGGATGAACACTGAAGCTTTCTTT
TRBJ2-2	TRBV5-1	.	.	CASSVAPAGELFF	TGCGCCAGCAGCGTGGCCCCGGCCGGGGAGCTGTTTTTT
TRBJ1-1	TRBV3-1/TRBV3-2	.	.	CASSPQDTNTEAFF	TGTGCCAGCAGCCCCCAGGATACAAACACTGAAGCTTTCTTT
TRBJ1-1	TRBV29-1	few	.	CSVEEQMNTEAFF	TGCAGCGTTGAAGAACAGATGAACACTGAAGCTTTCTTT
TRBJ2-7	TRBV14	.	.	CASSPWAPYEQYF	TGTGCCAGCAGCCCGTGGGCCCCCTACGAGCAGTACTTC
TRBJ1-5	TRBV5-6	.	.	CASSFRVAGGRNQPQHF	TGTGCCAGCAGCTTCCGTGTCGCGGGGGGTCGCAATCAGCCCCAGCATTTT
TRBJ1-4	TRBV10-2	.	TRBD1	CASSQDRGGEKLFF	TGCGCCAGCAGTCAGGACAGGGGTGGGGAAAAACTGTTTTTT
TRBJ2-7	TRBV27	.	.	CATRAGDAYEQYF	TGTGCCACCCGAGCGGGTGACGCCTACGAGCAGTACTTC
TRBJ2-2	TRBV4-1	.	.	CASSQVPTRAVELFF	TGCGCCAGCAGCCAAGTCCCCACCCGCGCCGTGGAGCTGTTTTTT
TRBJ1-3	TRBV30	.	TRBD1	CAWSGRGPGNTIYF	TGTGCCTGGAGTGGCAGGGGGCCTGGAAACACCATATATTTT
TRBJ2-7	TRBV4-1	.	.	CATGDNSYEQYF	TGCGCCACTGGGGACAACTCCTACGAGCAGTACTTC
TRBJ2-2	TRBV5-1	once	.	CASSFSRSRGPNTGELFF	TGCGCCAGCAGCTTTTCTCGATCCAGGGGCCCGAACACCGGGGAGCTGTTTTTT
TRBJ1-1	TRBV5-1	.	.	CASSLVGAENTEAFF	TGCGCCAGCAGCTTGGTTGGGGCGGAGAACACTGAAGCTTTCTTT
TRBJ2-3	TRBV30	once	.	CAWRQFQNTDTQYF	TGTGCCTGGCGACAGTTCCAAAACACAGATACGCAGTATTTT
TRBJ1-2	TRBV10-3	.	TRBD1	CAISGQGAQGYTF	TGTGCCATCAGTGGGCAGGGGGCGCAGGGCTACACCTTC
TRBJ1-4	TRBV7-9	.	.	CASSLRSIDEKLFF	TGTGCCAGCAGCTTGAGGTCGATCGACGAAAAACTGTTTTTT
TRBJ2-7	TRBV20-1	.	TRBD1	CSASTGTGGYEQYF	TGCAGTGCTAGTACCGGGACAGGGGGCTACGAGCAGTACTTC